One sample yielded the 17 T cell receptor beta chains listed below, sequenced in a study of blood T cell repertoires in COVID-19 (dated by TCRdb to 2020 to 2022). The library was produced with the immunoSEQ multiplex PCR assay. TCRdb re-hosts the immuneACCESS table, in-frame sequences only. Its copies lack some clones; in the studies checked, an unresolved V gene accounts for under half of them, and the cause for the rest is not known. This sample comprises over 130,000 clones, about 87% of them detected only once. 8% to 11% of the sample lies in the top ten. Material: peripheral blood. These receptors came from a man between 60 and 75 years old with active or convalescent COVID-19.

This clone was seen only once. The V and J genes are TRBV5-1 and TRBJ2-3; 7 bases are shared with TRBD1. Losses at the gene ends were 1 base for V and 6 bases for J; bases not matched to a gene: 5. Germline V CDR1 and CDR2: SGHRS, YFSETQ. This CDR3 is 14 amino acids long. The CDR3 DNA is TGCGCCAGCAGCTTGAATAGGGGGCGGGATACGCAGTATTTT. It codes for CASSLNRGRDTQYF.

The rearrangement uses TRBV7-2 and TRBJ1-1, with 8 positions matching TRBD1. CDR3 length: 16 amino acids. With V trimmed by 2 bases and J by 5 bases, 10 bases remained unmatched. Per germline, CDR1 SGHTA and CDR2 FQGNSA. CDR3 region: CASSLRPGGSWTEAFF. In DNA, the CDR3 is TGTGCCAGCAGCTTAAGGCCAGGGGGCTCGTGGACTGAAGCTTTCTTT.

The V and J genes are TRBV27 and TRBJ2-1; 11 nucleotides agree with TRBD2. There are 18 residues in the CDR3. Germline trimming cut 4 bases from V and 4 bases from J; bases unmatched to any gene: 12. Germline V gives CDR1 MNHEY, CDR2 SMNVEV (reference sequence). The CDR3 here is CASSSLAGGPPTYNEQFF. CDR3 bases: TGTGCCAGCAGTTCCTTAGCGGGAGGGCCCCCGACGTACAATGAGCAGTTCTTC.

This clone was counted once. The rearrangement links TRBV19 to TRBJ1-2, with D possibly TRBD1 on 5 matching bases. CDR1 is LNHDA and CDR2 is SQIVND in the germline V gene (reference sequence). V lost 6 bases and J lost 2, with 10 bases in between. The CDR3 runs to 13 residues. CDR3 nucleotide sequence: TGTGCCAGTAGGCGAGCAGGGAACTATGGCTACACCTTC. Translating it yields CASRRAGNYGYTF.

A remark on this clone: The sample holds other DNA sequences that translate to the same CDR3. The V gene is TRBV7-3, the J gene TRBJ2-2; D is possibly TRBD1 (7 bases). Germline assignment: CDR1 SGHTA and CDR2 FQGTGA. Trimming shortened V by 2 bases and J by 7 bases, and 17 bases separated the two germline ends. The CDR3 has 16 amino acids. This CDR3 is CASSLRSAGGRGELFF. The CDR3, as DNA: TGTGCCAGCAGCTTACGCTCGGCAGGGGGGCGCGGGGAGCTGTTTTTT.

The V gene is TRBV11-2, the J gene TRBJ2-1, with a weak D call TRBD2 (6 bases). The CDR3 is 17 residues long. CDR1 and CDR2 (germline): SGHAT, FQNNGV. Trimming stripped 1 base from V and 1 base from J, with 14 bases between. The CDR3 DNA reads TGTGCCAGCAGCTTAGTTCCCGGGAGCGGTTCCTACAATGAGCAGTTCTTC. This sequence encodes CASSLVPGSGSYNEQFF.

V gene TRBV5-1 combines with J gene TRBJ1-4; possibly TRBD1 for D (5 bases). Trimming pared 4 bases from V and 5 bases from J, leaving 9 bases between. CDR1 is SGHRS, CDR2 YFSETQ, per germline. The CDR3 length is 13 residues. For the CDR3, the DNA is TGCGCCAGCAGCCTCGGGGGGAATGAAAAACTGTTTTTT. Translating it yields CASSLGGNEKLFF.

V is TRBV28 and J is TRBJ1-6; TRBD1 aligns across 10 bases. V was pared by 6 bases and J by 7 bases, with 6 bases of the junction left unmatched. CDR3 size: 15 residues. The germline CDR1 and CDR2 sequences are MDHEN and SYDVKM. DNA of the CDR3: TGTGCCAGCAGAAGACCGACAGGGGGCAATTCACCCCTCCACTTT. It yields the protein CASRRPTGGNSPLHF.

V is TRBV28 and J is TRBJ1-1; 9 positions match TRBD1. CDR1 and CDR2 from the germline V gene are MDHEN and SYDVKM. The V gene end was trimmed by 7 bases and the J gene end by 6 bases; junction bases not matched to a gene: 9. The CDR3 is 14 amino acids. Here the CDR3 DNA reads TGTGCCAGCAATACAGGGGGCGCGGAGGCTGAAGCTTTCTTT. Its protein product is CASNTGGAEAEAFF. The full variable domain, its missing parts supplied by reference TRBV28 and TRBJ1-1, is DVKVTQSSRYLVKRTGEKVFLECVQDMDHENMFWYRQDPGLGLRLIYFSYDVKMKEKGDIPEGYSVSREKKERFSLILESASTNQTSMYLCASNTGGAEAEAFFGQGTRLTVV.

In DNA form, the CDR3 reads TGTGCCACCGACTCGGGACGGACTAAAGAGACCCAGTACTTC. It yields the protein CATDSGRTKETQYF. The chain employs TRBV6-5 and TRBJ2-5, with D maybe TRBD2 (6 bases). Trimming left V 10 bases short and J 3 bases short, with 18 bases between. This CDR3 comprises 14 residues. Per the germline V gene, CDR1 is MNHEY and CDR2 is SVGAGI.

The CDR3 sequence is CASSLKGVGTQYF. The CDR3 DNA is TGTGCCAGCAGCTTAAAGGGGGTCGGGACCCAGTACTTC. The chain is built from TRBV7-3 and TRBJ2-5; D might be TRBD1 (6 bases). Germline CDR1 is SGHTA and CDR2 is FQGTGA. V lost 1 base and J 7 bases, leaving 10 bases between the germline ends. The CDR3 totals 13 residues. The entire variable domain, with the rest obtained from reference TRBV7-3 and TRBJ2-5, is as follows: GAGVSQTPSNKVTEKGKYVELRCDPISGHTALYWYRQSLGQGPEFLIYFQGTGAADDSGLPNDRFFAVRPEGSVSTLKIQRTERGDSAVYLCASSLKGVGTQYFGPGTRLLVL.

The gene calls are TRBV6-2 or TRBV6-3 and TRBJ1-6, with TRBD1 matching over 7 bases. This CDR3 region has 15 residues. Trimming removed 0 bases from V and 6 bases from J; junction bases left unmatched: 2. Looked up from germline, CDR1 is MNHEY and CDR2 is SVGEGT. This CDR3 reads CASSYSGQLNSPLHF. The CDR3 DNA sequence: TGTGCCAGCAGTTACTCGGGACAGCTTAATTCACCCCTCCACTTT.

The chain joins TRBV3-1 (or the pseudogene TRBV3-2) to TRBJ2-2; 10 bases match TRBD1. V gave up 4 bases and J gave up 5 bases; unmatched junction bases: 4. The CDR3 runs to 15 residues. CDR1 LGHDT and CDR2 YNNKEL come from the germline V gene (reference sequence). CDR3 region: CASSPGTGETGELFF. The CDR3 DNA reads TGTGCCAGCAGCCCAGGGACAGGGGAAACCGGGGAGCTGTTTTTT.

CDR3 sequence: CASSSGTSGSELAKNIQYF. In nucleotides, the CDR3 is TGTGCCAGCAGCTCCGGGACTAGCGGGTCAGAACTAGCCAAAAACATTCAGTACTTC. J is TRBJ2-4 and V is TRBV6-6; 12 bases fit TRBD2. The V gene's germline CDR1 is MNHNY and CDR2 SVGAGI (reference sequence). The length of the CDR3 is 19 residues. The ends lost 6 bases at V and 0 bases at J; junction bases unmatched: 12.

The genes are TRBV16 and TRBJ2-1; 11 nucleotides line up with TRBD2. V shed 2 bases, J shed 4 bases, and the junction held 7 bases outside the gene matches. Germline lookup yields CDR1 KGHSY and CDR2 FQNENV. The CDR3 has 17 amino acids. The CDR3 sequence: CASSQVPGLAEYNEQFF. The CDR3 DNA reads as TGTGCCAGCAGCCAAGTACCGGGACTAGCGGAATACAATGAGCAGTTCTTC. Full variable domain (remainder filled in from reference TRBV16 and TRBJ2-1): GEEVAQTPKHLVRGEGQKAKLYCAPIKGHSYVFWYQQVLKNEFKFLISFQNENVFDETGMPKERFSAKCLPNSPCSLEIQATKLEDSAVYFCASSQVPGLAEYNEQFFGPGTRLTVL.

The chain combines TRBV5-1 with TRBJ2-1; 15 bases agree with TRBD2. The CDR3 spans 15 residues. J gave up 8 bases and V 8 bases, and 8 bases lay outside the gene matches. CDR1 and CDR2 (germline): SGHRS, YFSETQ. The CDR3: CARGTSGRPQHEQFF. The DNA of the CDR3 is TGCGCCAGAGGGACTAGCGGGAGGCCCCAGCATGAGCAGTTCTTC. The full variable domain, its missing parts supplied by reference TRBV5-1 and TRBJ2-1, is KAGVTQTPRYLIKTRGQQVTLSCSPISGHRSVSWYQQTPGQGLQFLFEYFSETQRNKGNFPGRFSGRQFSNSRSEMNVSTLELGDSALYLCARGTSGRPQHEQFFGPGTRLTVL.

The V and J genes are TRBV5-1 and TRBJ1-3, with D maybe TRBD1 (5 bases). Germline assignment: CDR1 SGHRS and CDR2 YFSETQ. V was trimmed by 3 bases and J by 8 bases, leaving 15 bases between them. There are 14 residues in the CDR3. CDR3 DNA: TGCGCCAGCAGCTCGTGGTTTCCGGGGGACACCATATATTTT. Residues: CASSSWFPGDTIYF.